This T cell receptor beta chain is from a study of shared clonotypes between healthy human individuals. As for the study in general: Donor ages ranged 18 to 49 years: a couple of women, a few men. General observations from the study: Naive subsets generally exceeded memory subsets in estimated richness.

Looked up from germline, CDR1 is SEHNR and CDR2 is FQNEAQ (reference sequence). Trimming stripped 5 bases from V and 4 bases from J, with 8 bases between. CDR3 length equals 12 residues. In regard to this clone: Its antigen is unknown.

The method was immunoSEQ multiplex PCR; TCRdb's version includes in-frame clones alone and lacks a portion of them. Of about 380,000 clones in the sample, roughly 96% are singletons; the top ten hold 0.32%. The rearrangement joins TRBV7-9 to TRBJ2-5; D is unresolved. The sequencing sample was made of memory CD8+ T cells sorted from blood. Subset: CD45RO+ cells pooled with CCR7-negative TemRA cells. This clonotype originated in a man aged 25-45 years in good health. DNA of the CDR3: TGTGCCAGCAGCCCCCTCGCAGAGACCCAGTACTTC. It translates to CASSPLAETQYF.